This entry is about one T cell receptor beta chain. Its antigen is still unknown. Some clones are missing from TCRdb's copy, which holds only in-frame ones; the method was immunoSEQ multiplex PCR. This sample has fewer than 150,000 clones, with just over 85% found just once. The V segment lost 1 base and the J segment 4 bases; nucleotides outside the gene matches: 5. The germline gives CDR1 MGHRA, CDR2 YSYEKL. CDR3 length: 16 amino acids. These data belong to a study of T cell responses to AZD1222 COVID-19 vaccine. The study, taken as a whole, reports: Two AZD1222 administrations were followed by greater Spike-specific TCR breadth and depth. Sampled repertoires all dated from after the peak T cell response.

The rearrangement links TRBV4-1 to TRBJ2-5; TRBD2 matches at 11 bases. This TCR was sampled from an adult who received the AZD1222 COVID-19 vaccine. The sample consisted of peripheral blood, taken 28 days after the second AZD1222 dose. CDR3 sequence: CASSQVTSGSGETQYF. CDR3 nucleotide sequence: TGCGCCAGCAGCCAAGTAACTAGCGGGAGTGGAGAGACCCAGTACTTC.